Presented here are 29 T cell receptor beta chains from one specimen sequenced in a study of blood T cell repertoires in COVID-19. Assay used: immunoSEQ multiplex PCR; TCRdb lists only in-frame clones, some missing. The sample includes tens of thousands of clones, roughly 89% of them seen just once. Sequencing was carried out using peripheral blood. Source of these receptors: a woman aged 50 to 60 in a cohort sampled during active COVID-19.

This chain uses TRBV3-1 (or the pseudogene TRBV3-2) with TRBJ1-6; 9 bases are shared with TRBD1. The CDR3 is 16 residues long. Germline CDR1 reads LGHDT; CDR2 reads YNNKEL (reference sequence). V shed 0 bases and J 9 bases; nucleotides not matched to a gene: 6. CDR3 region: CASSQDMGQGRSPLHF. CDR3 nucleotide sequence: TGTGCCAGCAGCCAAGATATGGGACAGGGTCGTTCACCCCTCCACTTT.

The rearrangement joins TRBV6-6 to TRBJ2-5; TRBD2 agrees at 7 bases. Germline V lookup: CDR1 MNHNY, CDR2 SVGAGI (reference sequence). Trimming at V came to 3 bases and at J to 4 bases, leaving 8 bases not matched to a gene. The CDR3 runs 15 residues. The CDR3 bases are TGTGCCAGCAGTTATGGGGGAGGGCTCGGAGAGACCCAGTACTTC. This codes for CASSYGGGLGETQYF.

This chain connects TRBV3-1 (or the pseudogene TRBV3-2) to TRBJ2-5; TRBD2 is a possible D gene (6 bases). The CDR3 spans 14 residues. Germline assignment: CDR1 LGHDT and CDR2 YNNKEL (reference sequence). Between the trimmed V and J ends, which lost 4 bases and 2 bases, there was a span of 11 bases. CDR3 protein: CASSPGTRQETQYF. The CDR3, as DNA: TGTGCCAGCAGCCCAGGGACTCGTCAAGAGACCCAGTACTTC.

This clone has only a few counts. The chain links TRBV10-3 to TRBJ1-3, with D hard to call. Trimming pared 3 bases from V and 0 bases from J, leaving 9 bases between. The CDR3 extends over 15 amino acids. Germline values: CDR1 ENHRY, CDR2 SYGVKD. CDR3 nucleotide sequence: TGTGCCATCAGTGATGGCAGTCTCTCTGGAAACACCATATATTTT. Amino acid sequence: CAISDGSLSGNTIYF.

The chain couples TRBV12-3 or TRBV12-4 to TRBJ1-6; D is undetermined. The CDR3 runs 13 residues. V gave up 5 bases and J gave up 14 bases, with 16 bases separating them. The CDR3 here is CASSPFETSALHF. The CDR3 nucleotides are TGTGCCAGCAGTCCCTTTGAGACATCGGCCCTCCACTTT.

The genes are TRBV5-4 and TRBJ2-7; TRBD1 might be the D (6 bases). CDR1 is SGHNT and CDR2 is YYREEE in the germline V gene (reference sequence). V was pared by 4 bases and J by 1 base, with 18 bases between. The CDR3 is made up of 16 amino acids. The CDR3: CASSHSGQTLSYEQYF. The CDR3 region has the DNA TGTGCCAGCAGCCATTCCGGACAGACCCTTTCCTACGAGCAGTACTTC.

This chain joins TRBV27 and TRBJ2-3; D ambiguous. The CDR3 is 14 residues long. V lost 3 bases and J 3 bases, leaving 10 bases between the germline ends. Germline CDR1 and CDR2: MNHEY and SMNVEV (reference sequence). CDR3 in DNA: TGTGCCAGCAGTTTGCTTAGACAAACAGATACGCAGTATTTT. This sequence encodes CASSLLRQTDTQYF.

The chain couples TRBV4-1 to TRBJ2-7, with D unresolved. The V end was cut by 3 bases, the J end by 1 base, with 13 bases between. CDR1 and CDR2 (germline): MGHRA, YSYEKL. This CDR3 has 15 amino acids. The CDR3 nucleotides read TGCGCCAGCAGCCATGGATCTAGACGGTCCTACGAGCAGTACTTC. Its protein is CASSHGSRRSYEQYF.

The chain recombines TRBV6-5 with TRBJ1-1; 8 bases line up with TRBD1. Trimming took 2 bases from V and 3 from J; bases not matched to a gene: 5. The CDR3 is made up of 15 amino acids. Germline loops: CDR1 MNHEY, CDR2 SVGAGI. The CDR3 reads CASSYRQGTDTEAFF. DNA for the CDR3: TGTGCCAGCAGTTACAGACAGGGGACGGACACTGAAGCTTTCTTT.

This sequence joins TRBV21-1 and TRBJ1-5; the listed D gene, TRBD1, was not tested against the DNA. TRBV21-1 is shown as a pseudogene. The CDR3 has 19 residues. Written as DNA, the CDR3 is TGTGCCAGCAGCAAAGGGTCAGGGAAAGGCACGTATAGCAATCAGCCCCAGCATTTT. This gives the protein CASSKGSGKGTYSNQPQHF.

V gene TRBV19 combines with J gene TRBJ1-6; 7 positions agree with TRBD1. The V and J ends lost 5 bases and 6 bases, in that order; junction bases with no gene match: 7. CDR1 and CDR2 (germline): LNHDA, SQIVND (reference sequence). This CDR3 is built from 15 residues. CDR3: CASSPYRGPNSPLHF. The CDR3 DNA is TGTGCCAGTAGTCCTTACAGGGGACCTAATTCACCCCTCCACTTT.

The CDR3 nucleotides read TGTGCCAGCAGCTTGGCTTACCAGTCCTCCTACGAGCAGTACTTC. It encodes CASSLAYQSSYEQYF. The rearrangement uses TRBV5-8 and TRBJ2-7; D gene ambiguous. Germline V lookup: CDR1 SGHTS, CDR2 YDEGEE. The V and J ends lost 0 bases and 0 bases respectively, with 10 bases between them. This CDR3 is built from 15 residues.

The V gene is TRBV19, the J gene TRBJ1-1; 8 bases agree with TRBD1. V gave up 5 bases and J gave up 0 bases; unmatched junction bases: 5. CDR1 is LNHDA and CDR2 is SQIVND in the germline V gene (reference sequence). CDR3 length: 15 residues. CDR3: CASSSPTGVNTEAFF. As DNA, the CDR3 is TGTGCCAGTAGTTCCCCGACAGGGGTGAACACTGAAGCTTTCTTT.

The V and J genes are TRBV9 and TRBJ2-5; 7 nucleotides line up with TRBD1. CDR3 length equals 15 residues. CDR1 is SGDLS and CDR2 is YYNGEE in the germline V gene. Unmatched junction bases numbered 11, after V lost 0 bases and J lost 9 bases. The CDR3 DNA sequence: TGTGCCAGCAGCGTAGAGGGGACAGACGTGGAGGCCCAGTACTTC. It specifies CASSVEGTDVEAQYF.

V is TRBV4-1 and J is TRBJ2-3; a weak D match, TRBD2 (6 bases). V was trimmed by 4 bases and J by 1 base, leaving 12 bases between them. The length of the CDR3 is 15 residues. CDR1 MGHRA and CDR2 YSYEKL come from the germline V gene. The CDR3 here is CASSPLGGGTDTQYF. For the CDR3, the DNA is TGCGCCAGCAGCCCCTTGGGGGGAGGCACAGATACGCAGTATTTT.

V and J are TRBV27 and TRBJ1-5; D call uncertain. CDR3 length: 15 amino acids. Germline V gene lookup returns CDR1 MNHEY and CDR2 SMNVEV (reference sequence). Trimming took off 6 bases at V and 0 bases at J, with 12 bases between the two ends. In nucleotides, the CDR3 is TGTGCCAGCAGGGCAGGTTTTTATAGCAATCAGCCCCAGCATTTT. Its translation is CASRAGFYSNQPQHF.

This clone has only one observation. V usage is TRBV11-2 and J usage is TRBJ1-1; 8 bases map to TRBD1. The ends lost 1 base at V and 6 bases at J; junction bases unmatched: 16. The germline V gene has CDR1 SGHAT and CDR2 FQNNGV. CDR3 size: 18 residues. The CDR3 nucleotides are TGTGCCAGCAGCTTAGGGGTCGCAGGGGGCGCAACGGGCGCTGAAGCTTTCTTT. It is translated as CASSLGVAGGATGAEAFF.

This clone was detected only a few times. Here the CDR3 reads CSVVIGTGGGYTF. CDR3 coding DNA: TGCAGCGTTGTAATCGGGACAGGAGGGGGCTACACCTTC. The rearrangement uses TRBV29-1 and TRBJ1-2; 8 bases agree with TRBD1. CDR3 size: 13 residues. Losses at the gene ends were 4 bases for V and 8 bases for J; bases not matched to a gene: 9. The germline V gene encodes CDR1 SQVTM and CDR2 ANQGSEA.

This chain links TRBV10-3 with TRBJ2-3; 8 positions match TRBD1. This CDR3 is 14 amino acids long. CDR1 and CDR2 (germline): ENHRY, SYGVKD. V dropped 6 bases and J dropped 2; count of bases not matched to a gene: 4. Here the CDR3 DNA reads TGTGCCATCAGCCGGGACAGGTCCACAGATACGCAGTATTTT. This encodes CAISRDRSTDTQYF.

The chain uses TRBV6-5 and TRBJ2-7, with 8 nucleotides matching TRBD1. The germline gives CDR1 MNHEY, CDR2 SVGAGI. V lost 4 bases and J lost 7; bases outside the gene matches: 6. The CDR3 spans 13 residues. Written as DNA, the CDR3 is TGTGCCAGCAGTTCTGGACAGGGACGGGAGCAGTACTTC. Amino acid sequence: CASSSGQGREQYF.

The chain joins TRBV10-3 to TRBJ1-1; TRBD1 matches 9 bases. V gave up 3 bases and J gave up 8 bases; unmatched junction bases: 10. This CDR3 spans 15 amino acids. Germline V gene data show CDR1 as ENHRY and CDR2 as SYGVKD. The CDR3, as DNA: TGTGCCATCAGTGACCGGGACAGGGTTCGAGAAGAAGCTTTCTTT. Its protein is CAISDRDRVREEAFF.

This sequence joins TRBV15 and TRBJ1-2, with 8 bases identical to TRBD1. V dropped 8 bases and J dropped 7; count of bases not matched to a gene: 9. Germline V gene lookup returns CDR1 LNHNV and CDR2 YYDKDF (reference sequence). The CDR3 contains 13 residues. CDR3 DNA: TGTGCCACCGGGGGCAGACAGGGGTTTGGCTACACCTTC. This sequence encodes CATGGRQGFGYTF.

The chain is built from TRBV27 and TRBJ2-3, with 10 positions matching TRBD1. Losses at the gene ends were 5 bases for V and 11 bases for J; bases not matched to a gene: 4. The CDR3 sequence is 12 residues long. Germline V gene data show CDR1 as MNHEY and CDR2 as SMNVEV (reference sequence). CDR3 sequence reads: CASSRTGGRQYF. The CDR3 nucleotides are TGTGCCAGCAGTCGGACAGGGGGGAGGCAGTATTTT.

CDR3 bases: TGTGCCAGCAGCTTAGGGGGACAGGGGGTCCCCCATGGCTACACCTTC. Translating gives CASSLGGQGVPHGYTF. The chain recombines TRBV13 with TRBJ1-2, with 11 bases identical to TRBD1. The CDR3 runs 16 residues. V lost 0 bases to trimming and J lost 6 bases; unmatched junction nucleotides: 6. Germline-derived CDR1 and CDR2 are PRHDT and FYEKMQ (reference sequence).

V and J are TRBV18 and TRBJ2-7; D is unresolved. Trimming removed 3 bases at V and 0 bases at J, with 15 bases between. This CDR3 contains 16 residues. Germline values: CDR1 KGHSH, CDR2 LQKENI. The CDR3 protein is CASSPPNGQASYEQYF. CDR3 nucleotide sequence: TGTGCCAGCTCACCCCCCAACGGCCAGGCCTCCTACGAGCAGTACTTC.

This chain joins TRBV18 and TRBJ1-3; D ambiguous. Trimming stripped 4 bases from V and 0 bases from J, with 10 bases between. The CDR3 has 15 residues. Germline values: CDR1 KGHSH, CDR2 LQKENI. CDR3 DNA sequence: TGTGCCAGCTCACAGCCAGGCAACTCTGGAAACACCATATATTTT. This gives the protein CASSQPGNSGNTIYF.

J is TRBJ2-6 and V is TRBV6-5; 7 nucleotides align to TRBD1. Losses at the gene ends were 6 bases for V and 3 bases for J; bases not matched to a gene: 5. CDR1 is MNHEY and CDR2 is SVGAGI in the germline V gene. This CDR3 is built from 15 residues. CDR3 amino acids: CASSRTGDGANVLTF. The CDR3 DNA reads TGTGCCAGCAGCCGAACAGGGGATGGGGCCAACGTCCTGACTTTC.

This chain connects TRBV12-3 or TRBV12-4 to TRBJ2-7, with D perhaps matching TRBD1 (5 bases). The CDR3 totals 12 residues. Trimming pared 1 base from V and 9 bases from J, leaving 10 bases between. CDR3 DNA: TGTGCCAGCAGTTTAGGTAGGGGTGGGCAGTACTTC. Its protein product is CASSLGRGGQYF.

This clone is medium-sized in the sample. CDR3: CASSDTGGYEQYF. Here the CDR3 DNA reads TGTGCCAGCAGTGACACCGGGGGCTACGAGCAGTACTTC. The chain combines TRBV2 with TRBJ2-7, with D perhaps TRBD2 (6 bases). The V end was cut by 3 bases, the J end by 3 bases, with 9 bases between. Germline lookup yields CDR1 SNHLY and CDR2 FYNNEI. This CDR3 is 13 amino acids long.